This T cell receptor beta chain derives from a study of T cell repertoires in cytomegalovirus infection. Study details: Public TCR beta signatures were indicative of both CMV infection and a matching HLA type. Findings and limits, study-wide: Adding up the frequency of public TCR beta families identified people who carried CMV plus the relevant HLA. HLA-C-restricted TCR beta clonotypes specific for CMV led the ex vivo response.

Via MiXCR, TCRdb re-called the reads, giving one row per CDR3 protein. The top ten hold roughly 22% of the sample, which has tens of thousands of distinct CDR3 sequences, over 3.5% seen once. Germline CDR1 is SGHTA and CDR2 is FQGNSA. Trimming pared 2 bases from V and 6 bases from J, leaving 11 bases between. This CDR3 is built from 13 residues. This clonotype was detected many times. Its antigen is as yet unknown. The chain uses TRBV7-2 and TRBJ2-7; tentative D call: TRBD1 (5 bases). This sequence originates from a human donor in good health (CMV status not recorded). Some clones in this sample may be carry-over from other donors' samples. The sample was PBMCs. The DNA for the CDR3 is TGTGCCAGCAGCTTAACCCCAAGGGGCGAGCAGTACTTC. It specifies CASSLTPRGEQYF.